This TCR beta chain was identified in a study of cytomegalovirus exposure and HLA in healthy donors. Though nominally healthy at sampling, donors likely had unrecorded immune exposures. Vbeta (60) and Jbeta (13) primers were used in the PCR. The table came from immunoSEQ multiplex PCR; TCRdb's copy has only in-frame clones and leaves some out. The sample lists 250,000 to 350,000 clones; 80% were seen once. The J segment lost 4 bases and the V segment lost 1 base, leaving 13 bases of the junction unmatched. CDR3 length: 18 amino acids. The V gene's germline CDR1 is SGHTA and CDR2 FQGNSA. This TCR derives from a girl aged 2 to 10 in good health and CMV-seronegative. The sample comprised PBMCs. V and J are TRBV7-2 and TRBJ1-3, with 7 bases lining up with TRBD1. The CDR3 loop reads CASSLEAAGGLTGNTIYF. The CDR3 bases are TGTGCCAGCAGCTTAGAGGCCGCAGGGGGTCTTACAGGAAACACCATATATTTT.